The 17 T cell receptor beta chains reported below all come from one sample, sequenced in a study of shared clonotypes between healthy human individuals. Measured with immunoSEQ multiplex PCR; TCRdb has only the in-frame clones, and not every one. This sample yields about 640,000 clones, of which about 78% are seen a single time; around 2% belongs to the top ten. The sequenced sample was memory CD4+ T cells sorted from blood. Indicated subset: CD45RA-negative fraction. Every receptor here comes from a woman aged 25 to 39 in good health.

The V call is TRBV5-4, the J call TRBJ2-7, with 9 bases that match TRBD2. Germline V gives CDR1 SGHNT, CDR2 YYREEE (reference sequence). This CDR3 is 15 amino acids long. V lost 5 bases to trimming and J lost 4 bases; unmatched junction nucleotides: 10. CDR3 sequence: CASSSTGTSRYEQYF. The DNA of the CDR3 is TGTGCCAGCAGTTCCACCGGGACTAGCAGGTACGAGCAGTACTTC.

J is TRBJ2-1 and V is TRBV11-2, with 8 bases identical to TRBD2. This CDR3 has 16 residues. Trimming at V came to 5 bases and at J to 7 bases, leaving 13 bases not matched to a gene. Germline V gene sequence: CDR1 SGHAT, CDR2 FQNNGV. The chain's CDR3 is CASSRLMAGGLNEQFF. DNA of the CDR3: TGTGCCAGCAGCCGCTTGATGGCGGGAGGTTTGAATGAGCAGTTCTTC.

Concerning this clone itself: The same CDR3 is also encoded by other DNA sequences in this sample. The rearrangement links TRBV10-1 to TRBJ2-3; D possibly corresponds to TRBD2 (6 bases). The CDR3 has 15 residues. The germline V gene has CDR1 WNHNN and CDR2 SYGVQD (reference sequence). Trimming removed 5 bases at V and 1 base at J, with 13 bases between. CDR3 nucleotides: TGCGCCAGCAGTTCAGGGACTTCGGGCACAGATACGCAGTATTTT. Its protein is CASSSGTSGTDTQYF.

This chain connects TRBV9 to TRBJ1-4; TRBD1 is a possible D gene (5 bases). CDR3 size: 14 residues. With 4 bases removed from V and 8 bases from J, the gap between germline ends came to 15 bases. Germline V gives CDR1 SGDLS, CDR2 YYNGEE. For the CDR3, the DNA is TGTGCCAGCAGCCCGCCGGGGCTTGGGGAAAAACTGTTTTTT. Residues: CASSPPGLGEKLFF.

The rearrangement links TRBV2 to TRBJ2-3, with no clear D. Germline lookup yields CDR1 SNHLY and CDR2 FYNNEI. The CDR3 is 14 residues long. Deletions cut 5 bases from V and 2 bases from J, with 11 bases between. CDR3 amino acids: CASSLDISTDTQYF. CDR3 coding DNA: TGTGCCAGCAGTTTAGACATCTCCACAGATACGCAGTATTTT. The full variable domain, completed using reference TRBV2 and TRBJ2-3, is EPEVTQTPSHQVTQMGQEVILRCVPISNHLYFYWYRQILGQKVEFLVSFYNNEISEKSEIFDDQFSVERPDGSNFTLKIRSTKLEDSAMYFCASSLDISTDTQYFGPGTRLTVL.

The chain combines TRBV19 with TRBJ2-5; TRBD1 agrees at 8 bases. This CDR3 comprises 17 residues. Germline V gene data show CDR1 as LNHDA and CDR2 as SQIVND (reference sequence). V shed 1 base and J 4 bases; nucleotides not matched to a gene: 11. CDR3 amino acids: CASSIGGQGAKRETQYF. CDR3 DNA sequence: TGTGCCAGTAGTATAGGAGGCCAGGGGGCGAAACGAGAGACCCAGTACTTC.

V is TRBV19 and J is TRBJ2-1, with 9 bases that match TRBD1. This CDR3 has 15 residues. With V trimmed by 3 bases and J by 9 bases, 9 bases remained unmatched. The germline V gene encodes CDR1 LNHDA and CDR2 SQIVND (reference sequence). The CDR3 coding sequence is TGTGCCAGTAGTATTGAGGGACAGGGTAGAGGTGAGCAGTTCTTC. It is translated as CASSIEGQGRGEQFF.

This chain uses TRBV11-3 with TRBJ2-1, with D possibly being TRBD1 (6 bases). Trimming removed 5 bases at V and 7 bases at J, with 15 bases between. The CDR3 length is 14 residues. The germline CDR1 and CDR2 sequences are SGHNT and YENEEA. The CDR3 DNA follows: TGTGCCAGCAGCAGTGGGGGCCCAGGGAATGAGCAGTTCTTC. It translates to CASSSGGPGNEQFF. The full variable domain, in which reference TRBV11-3 and TRBJ2-1 provide the parts outside the CDR3, is EAGVVQSPRYKIIEKKQPVAFWCNPISGHNTLYWYLQNLGQGPELLIRYENEEAVDDSQLPKDRFSAERLKGVDSTLKIQPAELGDSAVYLCASSSGGPGNEQFFGPGTRLTVL.

CDR3 DNA sequence: TGCGCCAGCAGCCGCCTCTCCCCCGCCTCCAACTATGGCTACACCTTC. Encoded protein: CASSRLSPASNYGYTF. V gene TRBV4-1 combines with J gene TRBJ1-2; D ambiguous. CDR1 is MGHRA and CDR2 is YSYEKL in the germline V gene. V was pared by 4 bases and J by 2 bases, with 17 bases between. This CDR3 comprises 16 residues.

The V call is TRBV6-5, the J call TRBJ2-7; 9 positions match TRBD2. The CDR3 loop spans 14 amino acids. The ends lost 6 bases at V and 4 bases at J; junction bases unmatched: 7. Germline loops: CDR1 MNHEY, CDR2 SVGAGI. The CDR3 region is CASSLKTSGYEQYF. The DNA of the CDR3 is TGTGCCAGCAGCCTCAAGACTAGCGGATACGAGCAGTACTTC.

The genes are TRBV5-4 and TRBJ1-1; D is possibly TRBD1 (6 bases). The germline V gene encodes CDR1 SGHNT and CDR2 YYREEE (reference sequence). The CDR3 extends over 13 amino acids. V shed 4 bases and J shed 3 bases, with 10 bases lying between them. The CDR3 loop reads CASSQGRDTEAFF. DNA for the CDR3: TGTGCCAGCAGCCAGGGGAGGGACACTGAAGCTTTCTTT.

The chain carries TRBV6-6 and TRBJ2-1; D unresolved. Germline values: CDR1 MNHNY, CDR2 SVGAGI (reference sequence). The CDR3 contains 11 residues. Between the trimmed V and J ends, which lost 2 bases and 12 bases, there was a span of 8 bases. CDR3 sequence (DNA): TGTGCCAGCAGTTACAAGACACGGCAGTTCTTC. It codes for CASSYKTRQFF.

CDR3 protein: CASSIGTSGYTGELFF. CDR3 DNA sequence: TGTGCCAGTAGTATAGGAACTAGCGGGTACACCGGGGAGCTGTTTTTT. The chain uses TRBV19 and TRBJ2-2; 9 bases are a match to TRBD2. Germline-derived CDR1 and CDR2 are LNHDA and SQIVND (reference sequence). The V segment lost 1 base and the J segment 3 bases; nucleotides outside the gene matches: 3. The CDR3 runs 16 residues.

The chain links TRBV28 to TRBJ1-2; D not certain. V lost 4 bases, J lost 5 bases, and 14 bases lay in between. This CDR3 region has 14 residues. Germline V gene sequence: CDR1 MDHEN, CDR2 SYDVKM. The CDR3 coding sequence is TGTGCCAGCAGTTCCCACATCCGGAGGTATGGCTACACCTTC. This codes for CASSSHIRRYGYTF.

CDR3 amino acids: CASRKGGLDPYEQYF. The DNA for the CDR3 is TGTGCCAGCCGAAAGGGGGGACTAGACCCCTACGAGCAGTACTTC. This chain joins TRBV6-1 and TRBJ2-7, with 8 bases identical to TRBD2. V was clipped by 8 bases and J by 2 bases; unmatched bases: 11. The CDR3 consists of 15 residues. From germline, CDR1 is MNHNS and CDR2 SASEGT.

J is TRBJ1-2 and V is TRBV18; TRBD1 matches 7 bases. J was trimmed by 2 bases and V by 2 bases; bases with no gene match: 11. This CDR3 contains 17 residues. The germline CDR1 and CDR2 sequences are KGHSH and LQKENI. The CDR3 is CASSPGAGGTMNYGYTF. CDR3 DNA sequence: TGTGCCAGCTCACCAGGGGCAGGGGGTACCATGAACTATGGCTACACCTTC.

There are a few counts of this clone. V is TRBV7-8 and J is TRBJ1-2; D gene ambiguous. The ends were cut back, 6 bases at V and 6 bases at J, with 14 bases in the middle. The CDR3 contains 13 residues. The germline gives CDR1 SGHVS, CDR2 FQNEAQ. The CDR3 loop reads CASRSTRWHGYTF. In DNA, the CDR3 is TGTGCCAGCAGGTCGACACGCTGGCATGGCTACACCTTC.